The subject of this entry is one T cell receptor beta chain. Germline V CDR1 and CDR2: SNHLY, FYNNEI. CDR3 size: 14 residues. Unmatched junction bases numbered 7, after V lost 5 bases and J lost 5 bases. This entry comes from a study of blood T cell repertoires in COVID-19. Study summary: PBMCs, B-cell-depleted T cells, or T cells were the source of the cDNA or gDNA that made up the material.

Assay used: immunoSEQ multiplex PCR; TCRdb lists only in-frame clones, some missing. The data show a few hundred thousand clones, approximately 80% seen once. This chain joins TRBV2 and TRBJ1-2, with 8 bases lining up with TRBD1. The clonotype comes from a man aged 55-75 years with acute or convalescent COVID-19. The material sequenced was peripheral blood. The CDR3 sequence is CASSRQGSEYGYTF. CDR3 nucleotide sequence: TGTGCCAGCAGTCGACAGGGGTCAGAGTATGGCTACACCTTC.